The rows below give T cell receptor beta chains drawn from one sample of a study of blood T cell repertoires in COVID-19. Data came from immunoSEQ multiplex PCR; TCRdb stores just in-frame clones and leaves some out. The sample carries some 11,000 clones, around 90% recorded once. Sequencing was performed on peripheral blood. All receptors derive from a human donor in a cohort sampled during active COVID-19. Both conserved end residues are part of each CDR3. D genes are given only for firm matches. Size values are once, few and many counts, or a class for expanded clones, and some rows have none.

d_gene	j_gene	abundance	v_gene	CDR3aa	CDR3nt
TRBD2	TRBJ2-3	-	TRBV7-2	CASSLGTRATDTQYF	TGTGCCAGCAGCTTAGGGACTAGAGCCACAGATACGCAGTATTTT
TRBD1	TRBJ1-1	-	TRBV10-3	CAIRGRGPGEAFF	TGTGCCATAAGGGGCAGGGGGCCCGGTGAAGCTTTCTTT
TRBD2	TRBJ2-5	-	TRBV2	CASTGEGARREETQYF	TGTGCCAGTACCGGGGAGGGCGCCCGGAGGGAAGAGACCCAGTACTTC
TRBD1	TRBJ1-4	-	TRBV7-9	CASSLGTGDEKLFF	TGTGCCAGCAGCTTAGGGACAGGTGATGAAAAACTGTTTTTT
-	TRBJ2-2	few	TRBV5-1	CASSLAKQNTGELFF	TGCGCCAGCAGCTTGGCCAAACAGAACACCGGGGAGCTGTTTTTT
-	TRBJ2-7	-	TRBV6-1	CASSERSSYEQYF	TGTGCCAGCAGTGAACGGTCCTCCTACGAGCAGTACTTC
-	TRBJ2-7	once	TRBV12-3/TRBV12-4	CASRAGRVGEQYF	TGTGCCAGCAGGGCGGGAAGGGTCGGCGAGCAGTACTTC
-	TRBJ2-4	-	TRBV12-2	CASRLALTEAKNIQYF	TGTGCAAGTCGCTTAGCGCTTACAGAAGCCAAAAACATTCAGTACTTC
-	TRBJ2-7	-	TRBV28	CASTSTPQGIVDEQYF	TGTGCCAGCACTTCCACCCCCCAGGGAATAGTCGACGAGCAGTACTTC
-	TRBJ2-7	-	TRBV29-1	CSVVDHRFYEQYF	TGCAGCGTTGTGGATCACAGGTTTTACGAGCAGTACTTC
-	TRBJ2-5	-	TRBV18	CASSTHRAWKETQYF	TGTGCCAGCTCGACACACAGGGCCTGGAAAGAGACCCAGTACTTC
TRBD1	TRBJ2-1	-	TRBV7-8	CASSPAGGGNYEQFF	TGTGCCAGCAGCCCCGCAGGGGGTGGTAATTATGAGCAGTTCTTC
-	TRBJ2-2	-	TRBV28	CASSFPLTGELFF	TGTGCCAGCAGTTTTCCCCTCACCGGGGAGCTGTTTTTT
-	TRBJ2-1	-	TRBV3-1/TRBV3-2	CASSQPGQNNEQFF	TGTGCCAGCAGCCAACCTGGACAGAACAATGAGCAGTTCTTC
TRBD2	TRBJ2-3	-	TRBV30	CAWSRGGGRADTQYF	TGTGCCTGGAGTAGGGGCGGGGGTAGGGCAGATACGCAGTATTTT
-	TRBJ1-6	-	TRBV6-5	CASGPGAYNSPLHF	TGTGCCAGCGGCCCAGGGGCTTATAATTCACCCCTCCACTTT
TRBD1	TRBJ2-2	-	TRBV5-1	CASSYGQGNTGELFF	TGCGCCAGCAGCTACGGACAGGGTAACACCGGGGAGCTGTTTTTT
TRBD2	TRBJ2-7	-	TRBV15	CATKLAGETYEQYF	TGTGCCACCAAACTAGCGGGGGAGACCTACGAGCAGTACTTC
-	TRBJ1-1	-	TRBV5-1	CASSTWTPNTEAFF	TGCGCCAGCAGCACGTGGACACCAAACACTGAAGCTTTCTTT
TRBD1	TRBJ1-1	-	TRBV18	CASSPQEGAGGTEAFF	TGTGCCAGCTCACCACAGGAGGGGGCGGGAGGCACTGAAGCTTTCTTT
TRBD1	TRBJ2-2	-	TRBV10-3	CAISDPTRQGQTGELFF	TGTGCCATCAGTGACCCCACGCGACAGGGTCAAACCGGGGAGCTGTTTTTT
-	TRBJ2-7	-	TRBV5-1	CASSLSPMVGEQYF	TGCGCCAGCAGCTTGAGCCCCATGGTCGGCGAGCAGTACTTC
-	TRBJ1-5	few	TRBV28	CASSFSGQPQHF	TGTGCCAGCAGTTTTTCCGGTCAGCCCCAGCATTTT
-	TRBJ2-3	-	TRBV20-1	CSASYGGLADTQYF	TGCAGTGCTAGTTACGGGGGGCTGGCAGATACGCAGTATTTT
TRBD1	TRBJ1-3	-	TRBV28	CASSRTGGLNTIYF	TGTGCCAGCAGTAGGACAGGGGGTTTGAACACCATATATTTT
-	TRBJ2-1	-	TRBV5-1	CASSSTGSPYNEQFF	TGCGCCAGCAGTTCAACAGGGAGTCCCTACAATGAGCAGTTCTTC
TRBD2	TRBJ2-1	-	TRBV18	CASSPQSGGAVEQFF	TGTGCCAGCTCACCACAGAGCGGGGGGGCTGTTGAGCAGTTCTTC
-	TRBJ1-3	-	TRBV7-9	CASSFSWAGRSGNTIYF	TGTGCCAGCAGCTTCAGCTGGGCCGGCCGCTCTGGAAACACCATATATTTT